One T cell receptor (beta chain) is described in this entry. No antigen is known for it. No base-level quality is on record; no much larger clone is a single base apart. The entry originates in a study of a mutant IDH1 vaccine in newly diagnosed glioma (dated by TCRdb to the early 2020s). With regard to the full study: Of the 25 to 35 treated patients, about 62% were male and around 38% were female, and a mean age of around 40 years was recorded. Longitudinal TCRB deep sequencing was done for roughly 23 treated patients, wherever samples were available for exploratory analyses. Peripheral blood was drawn at six visits: V03 (baseline), V05, V07, V10, V12 and V13. Prior to enrollment, standard therapy consisting of radiotherapy alone, temozolomide alone, or radiochemotherapy with temozolomide had been administered to patients, with the combination being received by most patients. On the study overall, not on this receptor specifically: It was noted by the authors that analyses of patient blood samples could not be reproduced owing to sample limitations. PBMC samples for TCRB deep sequencing were selected based on availability. Changes in the top peripheral T cell clonotypes picked up by TCRB sequencing did not appear to be linked to pseudoprogression. Vaccine-induced immune responses across multiple MHC alleles were detected in 90% to 95% of patients.

The library relied on the immunoSEQ multiplex PCR assay. Following the manufacturer's protocol, the hsTCRB Kit was used to amplify rearranged TCR beta chain sequences. Sequencing of TCRB libraries was carried out on an Illumina MiSeq. Per the original workflow: The proprietary platform of the kit vendor was used for demultiplexing, trimming and gene mapping. TCRdb took this table from immuneACCESS and kept in-frame rearrangements with V and J called. Such tables lack part of the clones; where checked against another copy, unresolved V genes explain under half of the gap, and the rest is unexplained. That table gives V, J and clone size, and the DNA gave D and trimming. In this sample the table shows over 75,000 clones, around 77% of which occur a single time. Jointly, the top ten make up 6.5% to 9.5% of the sample. Relative to germline, V is missing 3 bases and J is missing 2 bases, with 5 bases of the junction outside any gene match. The germline V gene (reference sequence) provides CDR1 LNHDA and CDR2 SQIVND. The CDR3 has 15 amino acids, counting the end cysteine and phenylalanine. Only CDR3 DNA remains: 45 bases, in frame from the first base.

The intended sense of this specimen's time point label: baseline, week 1 (first vaccination visit). This specimen's treatment or condition label, per the study, means: pre-vaccination baseline after standard-of-care therapy. All donors had newly diagnosed IDH1-mutant astrocytomas of WHO grade 3 or 4 that showed loss of nuclear ATRX. The samples were drawn from NOA16, a multicentre, single-arm, open-label phase I trial in Germany that tested a mutant IDH1 peptide vaccine in humans for the first time. For immunogenicity testing, the blood drawn at visit V03 was used as the baseline sample. The DNeasy Blood and Tissue Kit was used to extract genomic DNA from EDTA blood for TCRB sequencing.

Recombination linked TRBV19 to TRBJ2-5; TRBD1 aligns with 8 central bases. The sequence was obtained from a man aged 35 to 55 with glioma. The starting material was PBMCs, obtained from a glioma patient treated with radiotherapy, temozolomide or both. The CDR3 here reads CASSIRRTGQETQYF. The DNA is as follows: TGTGCCAGTAGTATCCGAAGGACAGGGCAAGAGACCCAGTACTTC.